This TCR beta chain was sequenced in a study of blood T cell repertoires in COVID-19. Overall study context: Collection of acute and convalescent COVID-19 samples took place in the United States, Italy and Spain. PBMCs, B-cell-depleted T cells, or T cells provided the cDNA or gDNA that made up the material.

In the source study's methods: The authors estimated nucleated cell counts from reference gene primer amplification. Some clones are missing from TCRdb's copy, which holds only in-frame ones; the method was immunoSEQ multiplex PCR. That table furnishes V, J and clone size, whereas the DNA furnished D and trimming. The table includes 95,000 to 120,000 clones, roughly 88% detected once. V was pared by 3 bases and J by 7 bases, with 10 bases between. Germline-derived CDR1 and CDR2 are MNHEY and SMNVEV (reference sequence). This CDR3 is 13 amino acids long. The sample taken for sequencing was peripheral blood. The clonotype originates from a woman in her 70s who had recovered from COVID-19. This rearrangement joins TRBV27 to TRBJ1-5; D call uncertain. CDR3 DNA: TGTGCCAGCAGTTTGGCCTCTGGCCAGCCCCAGCATTTT. This translates into CASSLASGQPQHF.